The rows below give T cell receptor beta chains drawn from one sample of a study of CD8+ T cells in alopecia areata. The protocol was immunoSEQ multiplex PCR, while the TCRdb copy is restricted to in-frame clones and leaves out a portion. The top ten hold under 1.5% of the sample, which has approximately 210,000 clones, around 64% seen once. Source: CD4+ T cells sorted from blood, taken between weeks 47 and 50, from a patient treated with tofacitinib. Receptor source: a human donor with alopecia areata. CDR3s include the opening cysteine and the closing phenylalanine or tryptophan. D genes are given only for firm matches. Only some rows state a clone size, as once, few, many or a class for expanded clones.

few	TRBV7-9	NA	TRBJ2-3	TGTGCCAGCAGCTCCGGAGGCACCACAGATACGCAGTATTTT	CASSSGGTTDTQYF
few	TRBV4-3	NA	TRBJ2-1	TGCGCCAGCAGCCAAGAGTATGGACGGGATGAGCAGTTCTTC	CASSQEYGRDEQFF
NA	TRBV30	NA	TRBJ2-5	TGTGCCTGGAGCCCGAGGGGACAAGAGACCCAGTACTTC	CAWSPRGQETQYF
few	TRBV10-3	TRBD2	TRBJ2-3	TGTGCCATCAGTCGAGCGGGGGAGCGCACAGATACGCAGTATTTT	CAISRAGERTDTQYF
NA	TRBV14	NA	TRBJ2-1	TGTGCCAGCAGCCAATACCTCAGGGGAAGACGGAATGAGCAGTTCTTC	CASSQYLRGRRNEQFF
NA	TRBV30	NA	TRBJ2-4	TGTGCCTGGAGTATGGGAAAAGCCAAAAACATTCAGTACTTC	CAWSMGKAKNIQYF
NA	TRBV29-1	NA	TRBJ1-1	TGCAGCGTTGGGGGGGCAACGCTGATGAACACTGAAGCTTTCTTT	CSVGGATLMNTEAFF
NA	TRBV29-1	NA	TRBJ2-7	TGCAGCGTTGGGCAACAAGAGCACGAGCAGTACTTC	CSVGQQEHEQYF
NA	TRBV5-1	NA	TRBJ2-5	TGCGCCAGCAGCGCCTCATGGGGTCAAGAGACCCAGTACTTC	CASSASWGQETQYF
few	TRBV25-1	NA	TRBJ2-6	TGTGCCAGCAGTGGGGACGCTGGGGCCAACGTCCTGACTTTC	CASSGDAGANVLTF
many	TRBV2	NA	TRBJ2-7	TGTGCCAGCAGTGCTACGGCTTACGAGCAGTACTTC	CASSATAYEQYF
NA	TRBV6-5	NA	TRBJ1-1	TGTGCCAGCAGTAGACCCCCCGAAGCTTTCTTT	CASSRPPEAFF
once	TRBV15	NA	TRBJ2-2	TGTGCCACCAGCAGAGTAGGGAGCTCCGGGGAGCTGTTTTTT	CATSRVGSSGELFF
once	TRBV7-9	NA	TRBJ2-7	TGTGCCAGCAGCCGGCGGGACGAGCAGTACTTC	CASSRRDEQYF
NA	TRBV28	TRBD1	TRBJ2-4	TGTGCCAGCAGTCCTATTCCGGGACAGGGGTATCGGGACATTCAGTACTTC	CASSPIPGQGYRDIQYF
NA	TRBV30	TRBD1	TRBJ1-1	TGTGCCTACGACAGGGTCCAGGCTTTCTTT	CAYDRVQAFF
NA	TRBV7-2	NA	TRBJ1-5	TGTGCCAGCAGCCGAGACAGAATCGGGCAGCCCCAGCATTTT	CASSRDRIGQPQHF
once	TRBV7-6	NA	TRBJ1-1	TGTGCCAGCAGCTTAGGAAGGAACACTGAAGCTTTCTTT	CASSLGRNTEAFF
NA	TRBV11-3	NA	TRBJ2-2	TGTGCCAGCAGCTTCCACACCGGGGAGCTGTTTTTT	CASSFHTGELFF
NA	TRBV29-1	NA	TRBJ1-1	TGCAGCGCAGAGGGTCAGCCGAACACTGAAGCTTTCTTT	CSAEGQPNTEAFF
NA	TRBV23-1	TRBD1	TRBJ1-6	TGCGCCAGCAGTCAATCGCGGGACAGGGGTTACAATTCACCCCTCCACTTT	CASSQSRDRGYNSPLHF
NA	TRBV4-3	NA	TRBJ1-2	TGCGCCAGCAGCCAAGACATGACAAAGACTTCTCTTGGCTACACCTTC	CASSQDMTKTSLGYTF
NA	TRBV7-8	TRBD1	TRBJ1-2	TGTGCCAGCAGCTCCGGGACAGGGTTTACTGGTGGCTACACCTTC	CASSSGTGFTGGYTF
NA	TRBV20-1	TRBD2	TRBJ2-1	TGCAGTGTCGAGCGGGGGAATGAGCAGTTCTTC	CSVERGNEQFF
NA	TRBV10-3	NA	TRBJ1-1	TGTGCCTCACGCCGGGGGACTGAAGCTTTCTTT	CASRRGTEAFF
NA	TRBV29-1	NA	TRBJ2-7	TGCAGCGTCGCCCCTCGACTCGCCGGGCGTAGAACGGACGAGCAGTACTTC	CSVAPRLAGRRTDEQYF
NA	TRBV2	TRBD1	TRBJ1-6	TGTGCCAGCACCGGGGACCCTACAGGGGGCTCGGGACCCCTCCACTTT	CASTGDPTGGSGPLHF
few	TRBV12-5	TRBD1	TRBJ1-2	TGTGCTAGTGGTTTGGTCCCGGACAGGGAGTATGGCTACACCTTC	CASGLVPDREYGYTF
NA	TRBV12-5	NA	TRBJ2-5	TGTGCTAGTGGTTTTTTGAAGGGTTTCGAGACCCAGTACTTC	CASGFLKGFETQYF